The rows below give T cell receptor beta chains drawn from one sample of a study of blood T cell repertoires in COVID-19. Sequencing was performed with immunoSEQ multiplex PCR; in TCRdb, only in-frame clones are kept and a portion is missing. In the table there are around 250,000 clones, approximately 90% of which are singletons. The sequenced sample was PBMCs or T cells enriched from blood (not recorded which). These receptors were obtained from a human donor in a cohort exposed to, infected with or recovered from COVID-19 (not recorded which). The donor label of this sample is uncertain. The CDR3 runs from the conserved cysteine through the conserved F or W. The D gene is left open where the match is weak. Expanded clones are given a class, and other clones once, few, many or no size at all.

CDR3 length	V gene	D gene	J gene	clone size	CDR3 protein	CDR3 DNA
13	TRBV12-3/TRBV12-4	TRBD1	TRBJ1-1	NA	CASSQGVGTEAFF	TGTGCCAGCAGCCAGGGGGTTGGGACTGAAGCTTTCTTT
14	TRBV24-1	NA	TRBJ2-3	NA	CATSGWTNTDTQYF	TGTGCCACCAGTGGCTGGACTAACACAGATACGCAGTATTTT
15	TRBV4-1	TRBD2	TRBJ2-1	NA	CASSPRTSAYNEQFF	TGCGCCAGCAGCCCCCGGACTAGCGCCTACAATGAGCAGTTCTTC
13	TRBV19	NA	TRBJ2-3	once	CASSIAGGDTQYF	TGTGCCAGTAGTATAGCTGGCGGAGATACGCAGTATTTT
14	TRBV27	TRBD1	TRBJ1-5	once	CASSLQGDNQPQHF	TGTGCCAGCAGTCTGCAGGGGGACAATCAGCCCCAGCATTTT
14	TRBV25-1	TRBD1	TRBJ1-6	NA	CASSYGTANSPLHF	TGTGCCAGCAGTTACGGGACAGCCAATTCACCCCTCCACTTT
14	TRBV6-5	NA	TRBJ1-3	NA	CASSFGGPGNTIYF	TGTGCCAGCAGTTTCGGGGGGCCTGGAAACACCATATATTTT
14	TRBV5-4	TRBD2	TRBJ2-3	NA	CASSSGGSTDTQYF	TGTGCCAGCAGCTCGGGGGGGAGCACAGATACGCAGTATTTT
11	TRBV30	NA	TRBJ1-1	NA	CAAPLGGEAFF	TGTGCCGCCCCGTTGGGAGGTGAAGCTTTCTTT
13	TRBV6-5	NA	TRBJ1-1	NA	CASSRERATEAFF	TGTGCCAGCAGTCGCGAGAGGGCCACTGAAGCTTTCTTT
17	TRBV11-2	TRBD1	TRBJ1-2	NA	CASRRPGQGAPNYGYTF	TGTGCCAGCCGTCGACCGGGACAGGGGGCGCCGAACTATGGCTACACCTTC
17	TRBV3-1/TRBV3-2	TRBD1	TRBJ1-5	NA	CASSRTGGRGSNQPQHF	TGTGCCAGCAGCCGGACAGGGGGCAGGGGGAGCAATCAGCCCCAGCATTTT
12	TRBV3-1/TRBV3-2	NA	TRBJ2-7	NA	CASSPDSYEQYF	TGTGCCAGCAGCCCCGACAGTTACGAGCAGTACTTC
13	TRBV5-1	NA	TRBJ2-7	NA	CASSSGGSGEQYF	TGCGCCAGCAGCTCTGGGGGCTCGGGCGAGCAGTACTTC
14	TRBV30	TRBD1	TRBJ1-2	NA	CAWSGDSRIYGYTF	TGTGCCTGGAGCGGGGACAGCCGCATCTATGGCTACACCTTC
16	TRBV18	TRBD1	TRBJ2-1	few	CASSLAGDRAYNEQFF	TGTGCCAGCTCACTAGCTGGGGACAGGGCTTACAATGAGCAGTTCTTC
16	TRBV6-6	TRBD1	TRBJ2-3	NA	CASSYSTGGHTDTQYF	TGTGCCAGCAGTTACTCGACAGGGGGGCACACAGATACGCAGTATTTT
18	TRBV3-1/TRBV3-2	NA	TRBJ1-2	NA	CASSHGHLGRGSNYGYTF	TGTGCCAGCAGCCATGGACACCTGGGGCGGGGATCTAACTATGGCTACACCTTC
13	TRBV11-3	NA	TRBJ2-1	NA	CASSLLGANEQFF	TGTGCCAGCAGCTTACTGGGGGCAAATGAGCAGTTCTTC
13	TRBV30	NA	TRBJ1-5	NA	CAGRTLPGEPQHF	TGTGCCGGTAGGACGCTCCCGGGGGAGCCCCAGCATTTT
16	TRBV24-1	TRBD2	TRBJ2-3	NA	CATSPGGAGVWSTQYF	TGTGCCACCAGCCCTGGCGGAGCGGGGGTCTGGAGTACGCAGTATTTT
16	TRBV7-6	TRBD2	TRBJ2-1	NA	CASSLATSGRDNEQFF	TGTGCCAGCAGCTTAGCCACTAGCGGGAGAGACAATGAGCAGTTCTTC
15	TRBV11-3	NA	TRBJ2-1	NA	CASSEGLLSYNEQFF	TGTGCCAGCAGCGAGGGACTCCTCTCCTACAATGAGCAGTTCTTC
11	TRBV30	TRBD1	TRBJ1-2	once	CAGNRGHGYTF	TGTGCAGGAAACAGGGGGCATGGCTACACCTTC
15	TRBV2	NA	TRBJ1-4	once	CASAQDLATNEKLFF	TGTGCCAGCGCACAGGACCTTGCAACTAATGAAAAACTGTTTTTT